Shown below are 23 T cell receptor beta chains from a single sample sequenced in a study of T cell responses to AZD1222 COVID-19 vaccine. Measured with immunoSEQ multiplex PCR; TCRdb has only the in-frame clones, and not every one. The sample consists of approximately 70,000 clones, roughly four fifths of them appearing once. The sample consisted of peripheral blood, taken on day 0 of AZD1222 vaccination. These receptor sequences come from an adult in good health.

The chain joins TRBV21-1 to TRBJ1-1; the table gives TRBD1 as D, unverified against the DNA. TRBV21-1 is deemed a pseudogene. CDR3 length equals 13 residues. The CDR3 nucleotides are TGTACAGCCACCTCTCAATTTGGGCCTGAAGCTTTCTTT. This encodes CTATSQFGPEAFF.

This rearrangement joins TRBV4-3 to TRBJ2-7; 9 nucleotides agree with TRBD1. Losses at the gene ends were 1 base for V and 5 bases for J; bases not matched to a gene: 9. Germline V gene sequence: CDR1 LGHNA, CDR2 YSLEER. The CDR3 consists of 16 residues. The CDR3 loop reads CASSQVWDRAPDEQYF. The CDR3 bases are TGCGCCAGCAGCCAAGTGTGGGACAGGGCCCCCGACGAGCAGTACTTC.

On this clone: An end of the junction does not agree with germline; a read error may underlie this. The chain carries TRBV7-3 and TRBJ1-4; 8 nucleotides align to TRBD1. Germline CDR1 is SGHTA and CDR2 is FQGTGA. This CDR3 contains 15 residues. Written as DNA, the CDR3 is TGTGCCAGCAGCCCGACAGGGGTGAAGGATGAGAAACTGTTTTTT. Translation: CASSPTGVKDEKLFF.

The chain employs TRBV5-1 and TRBJ1-6; possible D gene TRBD1, 5 bases. The germline gives CDR1 SGHRS, CDR2 YFSETQ. V dropped 1 base and J dropped 4 bases, with 15 bases sitting between them. CDR3 length equals 17 residues. CDR3 loop: CASSLLGLTVYNSPLHF. CDR3 DNA sequence: TGCGCCAGCAGCTTGCTGGGTTTGACAGTTTATAATTCACCCCTCCACTTT.

This chain joins TRBV7-2 and TRBJ2-3; D remains ambiguous. The CDR3 spans 15 residues. V lost 2 bases, J lost 0 bases, and 9 bases lay in between. Germline assignment: CDR1 SGHTA and CDR2 FQGNSA. Here the CDR3 DNA reads TGTGCCAGCAGCTTATGGGGTCCAAGCACAGATACGCAGTATTTT. Its translation is CASSLWGPSTDTQYF.

V usage is TRBV19 and J usage is TRBJ1-4, with 7 bases aligning to TRBD1. From germline, CDR1 is LNHDA and CDR2 SQIVND (reference sequence). The CDR3 spans 14 residues. The trim removed 5 bases at V and 8 bases at J, leaving 8 bases unmatched. The CDR3 DNA follows: TGTGCCAGTAGTGTAGGGACAGTTGGCGAAAAACTGTTTTTT. It yields the protein CASSVGTVGEKLFF.

V is TRBV27 and J is TRBJ1-1; 9 positions match TRBD1. The germline V gene has CDR1 MNHEY and CDR2 SMNVEV (reference sequence). The CDR3 contains 13 residues. V dropped 6 bases and J dropped 11; count of bases not matched to a gene: 10. CDR3 coding DNA: TGTGCCAGCAGCAAACATGGACAGGGGATCGCTTTCTTT. It translates to CASSKHGQGIAFF.

This chain links TRBV19 with TRBJ2-7, with 7 bases aligning to TRBD1. Germline V CDR1 and CDR2: LNHDA, SQIVND (reference sequence). V lost 6 bases to trimming and J lost 4 bases; unmatched junction nucleotides: 6. The CDR3 spans 13 residues. This chain's CDR3 is CASSPGQIYEQYF. The CDR3 region has the DNA TGTGCCAGTAGCCCGGGACAGATATACGAGCAGTACTTC.

The V and J genes are TRBV4-2 and TRBJ1-1, with 8 bases aligning to TRBD1. V trimming: 0 bases; J trimming: 6 bases; junction bases outside the gene matches: 12. This CDR3 comprises 17 residues. Per the germline V gene, CDR1 is LGHNA and CDR2 is YNFKEQ. CDR3 bases: TGTGCCAGCAGCCAAGAAGGGACAGGAGGGGTTGGGTCTGAAGCTTTCTTT. Amino acid sequence: CASSQEGTGGVGSEAFF.

The chain links TRBV6-2 or TRBV6-3 to TRBJ1-1; the D is unclear. V dropped 0 bases and J dropped 0 bases, with 17 bases sitting between them. The CDR3 length is 18 residues. CDR1 is MNHEY and CDR2 is SVGEGT in the germline V gene. The CDR3 loop reads CASSYSLGETYMNTEAFF. The CDR3 DNA is TGTGCCAGCAGTTACTCCCTTGGGGAAACTTATATGAACACTGAAGCTTTCTTT.

The chain carries TRBV18 and TRBJ1-3, with D unclear. The CDR3 contains 15 residues. The V end lost 4 bases, the J end lost 1 base, and 11 bases lay between the germline ends. Germline V gene lookup returns CDR1 KGHSH and CDR2 LQKENI. In nucleotides, the CDR3 is TGTGCCAGCTCACTGGCAGGAAATTCTGGAAACACCATATATTTT. It encodes CASSLAGNSGNTIYF. The variable domain in full, with the rest retrieved from reference TRBV18 and TRBJ1-3, is NAGVMQNPRHLVRRRGQEARLRCSPMKGHSHVYWYRQLPEEGLKFMVYLQKENIIDESGMPKERFSAEFPKEGPSILRIQQVVRGDSAAYFCASSLAGNSGNTIYFGEGSWLTVV.

The chain joins TRBV28 to TRBJ2-3, with 7 bases lining up with TRBD1. Germline V gene lookup returns CDR1 MDHEN and CDR2 SYDVKM. The junction had 5 bases not matched to a gene; V was cut back by 7 bases and J by 1 base. CDR3 length equals 14 residues. CDR3 amino acids: CASTSGQGTDTQYF. The CDR3, as DNA: TGTGCCAGCACTTCCGGACAGGGCACAGATACGCAGTATTTT.

This CDR3 is CASSRTEYEQYF. The CDR3 DNA follows: TGTGCCAGCAGCCGTACGGAGTACGAGCAGTACTTC. The genes are TRBV5-8 and TRBJ2-7; D is uncertain. The V and J ends lost 4 bases and 4 bases respectively, with 9 bases between them. There are 12 residues in the CDR3. The germline gives CDR1 SGHTS, CDR2 YDEGEE.

The chain combines TRBV11-2 with TRBJ1-4, with 8 bases lining up with TRBD1. This CDR3 is 15 amino acids long. Germline V gives CDR1 SGHAT, CDR2 FQNNGV. J gave up 7 bases and V 1 base, and 5 bases lay outside the gene matches. CDR3 protein: CASSLGTGRGEKLFF. CDR3 nucleotide sequence: TGTGCCAGCAGCTTAGGGACAGGGAGGGGTGAAAAACTGTTTTTT.

J is TRBJ1-4 and V is TRBV10-1, with D unresolved. The V and J ends lost 8 bases and 7 bases respectively, with 17 bases between them. In germline, CDR1 is WNHNN, CDR2 SYGVQD (reference sequence). This CDR3 has 14 amino acids. The CDR3 bases are TGCGCCAGCTCCCCCTACCAGCGAGGTGAAAAACTGTTTTTT. Encoded protein: CASSPYQRGEKLFF.

The chain recombines TRBV7-9 with TRBJ1-1; TRBD1 matches 10 bases. The CDR3 has 11 residues. V lost 5 bases and J lost 11; bases outside the gene matches: 2. Germline CDR1 reads SEHNR; CDR2 reads FQNEAQ (reference sequence). CDR3 sequence (DNA): TGTGCCAGCAGCCCGGGACAGGGGGCTTTCTTT. Translating it yields CASSPGQGAFF.

The rearrangement joins TRBV5-1 to TRBJ2-5; TRBD2 is a possible D gene (5 bases). Trimming removed 3 bases at V and 7 bases at J, with 19 bases between. The CDR3 has 15 amino acids. Germline V gives CDR1 SGHRS, CDR2 YFSETQ. In DNA, the CDR3 is TGCGCCAGCAGCTGGGGAGACTATTCAAGAGGGACCCAGTACTTC. Translated, it gives CASSWGDYSRGTQYF.

This chain connects TRBV9 to TRBJ2-2, with D uncertain. With 0 bases removed from V and 0 bases from J, the gap between germline ends came to 3 bases. CDR1 is SGDLS, CDR2 YYNGEE, per germline. The CDR3 totals 14 residues. This chain's CDR3 is CASSVAANTGELFF. The CDR3 DNA sequence: TGTGCCAGCAGCGTAGCGGCGAACACCGGGGAGCTGTTTTTT.

This clone showed up just once. The J gene is TRBJ2-7, the V gene TRBV4-1; TRBD1 aligns across 8 bases. The V and J ends lost 4 bases and 4 bases, in that order; junction bases with no gene match: 9. Germline CDR1 and CDR2: MGHRA and YSYEKL. The CDR3 length is 15 residues. The CDR3 reads CASSLIPGTGYEQYF. DNA of the CDR3: TGCGCCAGCAGCCTAATTCCCGGGACAGGATACGAGCAGTACTTC.

The V and J genes are TRBV5-6 and TRBJ1-4; the match to TRBD1 covers 8 bases. With 1 base clipped from V and 8 bases from J, the junction kept 7 bases outside the gene matches. Germline CDR1 reads SGHDT; CDR2 reads YYEEEE. The CDR3 extends over 15 amino acids. CDR3 nucleotide sequence: TGTGCCAGCAGCTTGTGGGGCAGGGGGCGGGAAAAACTGTTTTTT. It codes for CASSLWGRGREKLFF.

This clone was seen more than once but under ten times. The V call is TRBV29-1, the J call TRBJ2-2; D is perhaps TRBD1 or TRBD2 (6 bases each). This CDR3 has 15 residues. Germline V lookup: CDR1 SQVTM, CDR2 ANQGSEA. V was trimmed by 4 bases and J by 4 bases, leaving 16 bases between them. The CDR3 DNA reads as TGCAGCGTTGGATTTGGGGGGCTCGGCACCGGGGAGCTGTTTTTT. Its protein is CSVGFGGLGTGELFF.

CDR3 bases: TGTGCCAGCAGTCCCGACTATTTGCAGGGCTATGGCTACACCTTC. It yields the protein CASSPDYLQGYGYTF. The V gene is TRBV6-5, the J gene TRBJ1-2; D is perhaps TRBD1 (5 bases). The ends were cut back, 5 bases at V and 4 bases at J, with 17 bases in the middle. CDR3 length equals 15 residues. Germline V lookup: CDR1 MNHEY, CDR2 SVGAGI.

This chain connects TRBV2 to TRBJ2-7; no reliable D call. From germline, CDR1 is SNHLY and CDR2 FYNNEI. With 1 base removed from V and 4 bases from J, the gap between germline ends came to 8 bases. This CDR3 is built from 13 residues. In DNA, the CDR3 is TGTGCCAGCAGTGAAGGCGGAGAATACGAGCAGTACTTC. It encodes CASSEGGEYEQYF.